This T cell receptor (beta chain) stems from a study of PD-L1 blockade in urothelial cancer. About the study: Patients, treated from about 2014 onward, received atezolizumab 1,200 mg intravenously every 3 weeks. Per blood sample, T cells had a median of roughly 150,000.

This CDR3 has 15 amino acids. The V segment lost 1 base and the J segment 4 bases; nucleotides outside the gene matches: 7. CDR1 and CDR2 (germline): SEHNR, FQNEAQ (reference sequence). Documented time point: pretreatment peripheral blood. The study enrolled patients with locally advanced or metastatic urothelial carcinoma. Measured with immunoSEQ multiplex PCR; TCRdb has only the in-frame clones, and not every one. The table records 98,000 or so clones, 85% to 90% of them present only once. The chain joins TRBV7-9 to TRBJ2-7, with 7 positions matching TRBD1. The TCR sequence derives from a man between 60 and 75 years old with urothelial cancer. The input for sequencing was PBMCs, taken around atezolizumab (anti-PD-L1) treatment. The CDR3 is CASSLDGDRAYEQYF. In nucleotides, the CDR3 is TGTGCCAGCAGCTTAGATGGTGACAGGGCTTACGAGCAGTACTTC.